Listed here is a single T cell receptor (beta chain). What it binds is unknown. This sample is drawn from a study of blood T cells in healthy people across ages. With a J-beta primer mix and a sample-barcoded 5' primer, a second PCR ran about 7 to 11 cycles. TCRdb re-called the 5' RACE reads through MiXCR, storing one row per CDR3 protein. The table records about 830,000 distinct CDR3 sequences, roughly 50% of them present only once. Study-wide results and limits: CMV infection status of these donors was not known.

The sequence was collected from a man aged 25 to 40 in good health. The sample consisted of blood.

The CDR3 DNA follows: TGCGCCAGCAGTGATGTGGGACAGGGGTTCAATGAGCAGTTCTTC. Translating it yields CASSDVGQGFNEQFF. V gene TRBV10-2 combines with J gene TRBJ2-1; 10 nucleotides line up with TRBD1. Trimming took 3 bases from V and 6 from J; bases not matched to a gene: 5. The germline gives CDR1 WSHSY, CDR2 SAAADI. The CDR3 is 15 residues long.